The clone carrying this T cell receptor (beta chain) is categorized as medium-sized. Its target is not known. This sample is part of a study of T cell responses to AZD1222 COVID-19 vaccine. Across the study: Some second doses came at about 4 weeks and others at about 12 weeks; these were pooled. Study conclusions and caveats: The number of AZD1222 recipients seropositive at baseline was only six. Unmutated variant regions are reportedly the target of nearly half of TCRs that are spike-specific. Donor demographics were predominantly white British with a female majority; clonal diversity may be underestimated.

TCRdb's table, derived via immunoSEQ multiplex PCR, lists solely in-frame clones and lacks some. Altogether roughly 120,000 clones are present, 80% to 95% being singletons, with the ten largest covering approximately 8%. CDR3 length: 16 residues. Trimming left V 0 bases short and J 1 base short, with 9 bases between. Germline V gives CDR1 MRHNA, CDR2 SNTAGT. The sequence came from an adult in good health. V gene TRBV6-4 combines with J gene TRBJ2-2, with D perhaps matching TRBD2 (5 bases). This material consisted of peripheral blood, taken on day 0 of AZD1222 vaccination. Here the CDR3 DNA reads TGTGCCAGCAGTGACTCGATAGGAGGGAACACCGGGGAGCTGTTTTTT. Residues: CASSDSIGGNTGELFF.